A single sample is the source of the 27 T cell receptor beta chains below, sequenced in a study of monozygotic twins with inflammatory bowel disease. TCRdb re-called the 5' RACE reads; one entry per CDR3 protein, DNA not given. This sample's table reports some 440,000 distinct CDR3 sequences. Input material: blood. The receptor set was obtained from a human donor with ulcerative colitis or Crohn's disease, or a healthy co-twin of an affected twin (not recorded which).

The chain carries TRBV7-9 and TRBJ1-4; TCRdb's D gene call, TRBD1, goes unchecked for lack of DNA. The CDR3 contains 13 residues. The germline V gene encodes CDR1 SEHNR and CDR2 FQNEAQ (reference sequence). The CDR3 protein is CASSLKGPEKLFF.

V usage is TRBV7-2 and J usage is TRBJ2-3; with no DNA, the TCRdb D assignment of TRBD2 cannot be verified. Germline assignment: CDR1 SGHTA and CDR2 FQGNSA. This CDR3 contains 15 residues. CDR3: CASTAAGSGADTQYF.

The CDR3 protein is CASRTWAITYEQYF. The chain links TRBV6-4 to TRBJ2-7. This CDR3 contains 14 residues. Germline CDR1 and CDR2: MRHNA and SNTAGT.

This chain joins TRBV6-1 and TRBJ1-2. Looked up from germline, CDR1 is MNHNS and CDR2 is SASEGT. The CDR3 totals 16 residues. CDR3 residues: CASSRKQTSLTYGYTF.

The rearrangement joins TRBV6-5 to TRBJ1-1. The CDR3 has 13 residues. Looked up from germline, CDR1 is MNHEY and CDR2 is SVGAGI. The CDR3 is CASTKTGNTEAFF.

V gene TRBV6-2 or TRBV6-3 combines with J gene TRBJ2-1; TCRdb names TRBD2, which stays unverified in the absence of DNA. CDR1 is MNHEY and CDR2 is SVGEGT in the germline V gene. The CDR3 loop spans 14 amino acids. CDR3: CASRTGLAGALRFF.

CDR3 in amino acids: CASSPLGGSNQPQHF. The rearrangement uses TRBV28 and TRBJ1-5; the D gene TCRdb calls, TRBD1, cannot be checked with no DNA. Germline CDR1 and CDR2: MDHEN and SYDVKM. The CDR3 sequence is 15 residues long.

J is TRBJ1-1 and V is TRBV3-1; without DNA, the TCRdb call of TRBD1 cannot be checked. Germline V gives CDR1 LGHDT, CDR2 YNNKEL (reference sequence). The CDR3 sequence is 14 residues long. The CDR3 loop reads CASSPREGVTEAFF.

The chain employs TRBV29-1 and TRBJ2-1; TCRdb proposes TRBD1, but this gene call is untestable without DNA. Per the germline V gene, CDR1 is SQVTM and CDR2 is ANQGSEA. CDR3 length: 13 amino acids. Here the CDR3 reads CSAGDSSYNEQFF.

The chain carries TRBV29-1 and TRBJ2-3; TCRdb gives TRBD1 as the D gene, but with no DNA this cannot be confirmed. This CDR3 is 15 amino acids long. Germline V CDR1 and CDR2: SQVTM, ANQGSEA. This CDR3 is CSVEDRDRGPDTQYF.

This chain links TRBV6-1 with TRBJ1-1. The CDR3 is made up of 13 amino acids. Per the germline V gene, CDR1 is MNHNS and CDR2 is SASEGT. CDR3 region: CASSEFVGTEAFF.

The V gene is TRBV7-6, the J gene TRBJ2-3. CDR1 is SGHVS, CDR2 FNYEAQ, per germline. The CDR3 has 12 amino acids. The CDR3 spells CASSLLGDTQYF.

The gene calls are TRBV6-1 and TRBJ2-5. The germline gives CDR1 MNHNS, CDR2 SASEGT. This CDR3 has 15 residues. The CDR3 protein is CASSTSAVAAETQYF.

This chain connects TRBV24-1 to TRBJ1-2; the TCRdb D gene call, TRBD1, has no DNA to confirm it. The CDR3 runs to 17 residues. Germline V gene lookup returns CDR1 KGHDR and CDR2 SFDVKD. The CDR3 is CATSVVDRAEPNYGYTF.

The J gene is TRBJ2-5, the V gene TRBV20-1. The CDR3 totals 12 residues. The V gene's germline CDR1 is DFQATT and CDR2 SNEGSKA (reference sequence). This chain's CDR3 is CSARQYQETQYF.

The rearrangement joins TRBV20-1 to TRBJ2-7. The CDR3 length is 11 residues. CDR1 and CDR2 from the germline V gene are DFQATT and SNEGSKA (reference sequence). CDR3 loop: CSARSPYEQYF.

The V and J genes are TRBV7-6 and TRBJ1-1. Germline V lookup: CDR1 SGHVS, CDR2 FNYEAQ. The CDR3 consists of 15 residues. Here the CDR3 reads CASSSLGRGTTEAFF.

The V and J genes are TRBV3-1 and TRBJ2-7. The CDR3 is made up of 14 amino acids. The V gene's germline CDR1 is LGHDT and CDR2 YNNKEL (reference sequence). CDR3 sequence reads: CASSYSGSHYEQYF.

The J gene is TRBJ1-6, the V gene TRBV4-1; TCRdb outputs TRBD1, but without DNA this stays unchecked. The CDR3 covers 15 residues. Germline CDR1 is MGHRA and CDR2 is YSYEKL. The chain's CDR3 is CASSQDGTGFSPLHF.

The chain joins TRBV4-2 to TRBJ2-3; the TCRdb D gene call, TRBD2, has no DNA to confirm it. The CDR3 spans 16 residues. In germline, CDR1 is LGHNA, CDR2 YNFKEQ. The CDR3 loop is CASSQARDYYTDTQYF.

This rearrangement joins TRBV7-2 to TRBJ1-4; the TCRdb D gene call, TRBD1, has no DNA to confirm it. This CDR3 region has 16 residues. From germline, CDR1 is SGHTA and CDR2 FQGNSA. CDR3 in amino acids: CASSLEGTPTNEKLFF.

This rearrangement joins TRBV10-2 to TRBJ2-7. The CDR3 runs to 14 residues. CDR1 is WSHSY and CDR2 is SAAADI in the germline V gene. The CDR3 spells CASGEGGRSYEQYF.

This sequence joins TRBV5-1 and TRBJ1-1. CDR1 SGHRS and CDR2 YFSETQ come from the germline V gene. The CDR3 is 14 residues long. CDR3 region: CASSLDSRNTEAFF.

The rearrangement uses TRBV7-9 and TRBJ2-5; the TCRdb call, TRBD2, lacks DNA for checking. The CDR3 spans 15 residues. Germline V CDR1 and CDR2: SEHNR, FQNEAQ (reference sequence). The CDR3 reads CASSTARTSRETQYF.

V is TRBV7-2 and J is TRBJ1-5; TCRdb's D call, TRBD1, is unchecked because there is no DNA. The germline CDR1 and CDR2 sequences are SGHTA and FQGNSA. The CDR3 covers 13 residues. The CDR3 sequence is CASSQDRDRPQHF.

The chain couples TRBV7-2 to TRBJ1-4. The V gene's germline CDR1 is SGHTA and CDR2 FQGNSA. The CDR3 is 15 amino acids. CDR3 residues: CASSLSSGRDEKLFF.

The gene calls are TRBV18 and TRBJ1-5; the D call of TRBD1 rests on TCRdb alone, since no DNA is present to check it. There are 16 residues in the CDR3. Germline V CDR1 and CDR2: KGHSH, LQKENI. CDR3 sequence reads: CASSRSRDYSNQPQHF.